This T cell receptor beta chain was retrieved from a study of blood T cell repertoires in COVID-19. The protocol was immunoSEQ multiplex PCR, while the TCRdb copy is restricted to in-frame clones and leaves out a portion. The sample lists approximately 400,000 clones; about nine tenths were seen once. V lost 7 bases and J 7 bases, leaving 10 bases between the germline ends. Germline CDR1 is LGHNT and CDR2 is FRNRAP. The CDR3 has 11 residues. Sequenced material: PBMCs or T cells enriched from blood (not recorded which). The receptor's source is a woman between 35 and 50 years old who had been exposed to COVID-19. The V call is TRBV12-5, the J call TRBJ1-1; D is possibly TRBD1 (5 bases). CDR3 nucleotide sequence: TGTGCTAGTGCTTCGGGGGTTGAAGCTTTCTTT. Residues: CASASGVEAFF.